The rows below give T cell receptor beta chains drawn from one sample of a study of blood T cells in healthy people across ages. TCRdb used MiXCR to reprocess the 5' RACE reads, holding one entry per CDR3 protein. The sample has 1,500,000 or so distinct CDR3 sequences, approximately 39% seen once. Source material: blood. These receptors were collected from a woman between 18 and 29 years old in good health. CDR3s include the opening cysteine and the closing phenylalanine or tryptophan. The order of the fields is J gene, clone size, CDR3 length, V gene, D gene, CDR3 protein, CDR3 DNA. D genes are given only for firm matches. Clone size appears in some rows only: once, few, many, or a class for an expanded clone.

J gene: TRBJ1-3; clone size: .; CDR3 length: 14; V gene: TRBV20-1; D gene: .; CDR3 protein: CSVRSLEPGNTIYF; CDR3 DNA: TGCAGTGTAAGAAGCCTCGAACCTGGAAACACCATATATTTT
J gene: TRBJ2-5; clone size: .; CDR3 length: 17; V gene: TRBV15; D gene: TRBD2; CDR3 protein: CATSRGRAGGTQETQYF; CDR3 DNA: TGTGCCACCAGCAGGGGAAGAGCGGGGGGTACCCAAGAGACCCAGTACTTC
J gene: TRBJ2-5; clone size: .; CDR3 length: 16; V gene: TRBV15; D gene: .; CDR3 protein: CATSRDRSGIQETQYF; CDR3 DNA: TGTGCCACCAGCAGAGATCGAAGCGGCATCCAAGAGACCCAGTACTTC
J gene: TRBJ2-3; clone size: .; CDR3 length: 13; V gene: TRBV20-1; D gene: TRBD1; CDR3 protein: CSAQTGSTDTQYF; CDR3 DNA: TGCAGTGCGCAGACAGGGAGCACAGATACGCAGTATTTT
J gene: TRBJ1-6; clone size: .; CDR3 length: 16; V gene: TRBV5-1; D gene: .; CDR3 protein: CASSLAGTAYNSPLHF; CDR3 DNA: TGCGCCAGCAGCTTGGCCGGGACGGCTTATAATTCACCCCTCCACTTT
J gene: TRBJ1-2; clone size: .; CDR3 length: 14; V gene: TRBV29-1; D gene: TRBD1; CDR3 protein: CSVTGTGGNYGYTF; CDR3 DNA: TGCAGCGTTACCGGGACAGGGGGCAACTATGGCTACACCTTC
J gene: TRBJ2-5; clone size: .; CDR3 length: 12; V gene: TRBV20-1; D gene: TRBD1; CDR3 protein: CSVTGAAETQYF; CDR3 DNA: TGCAGTGTCACAGGGGCGGCAGAGACCCAGTACTTC
J gene: TRBJ2-3; clone size: .; CDR3 length: 17; V gene: TRBV4-1; D gene: TRBD2; CDR3 protein: CASSQGTGRSSTDTQYF; CDR3 DNA: TGCGCCAGCAGCCAGGGTACCGGGAGGTCGAGCACAGATACGCAGTATTTT
J gene: TRBJ1-1; clone size: once; CDR3 length: 13; V gene: TRBV7-9; D gene: .; CDR3 protein: CASILSGSSEAFF; CDR3 DNA: TGTGCCAGCATACTCAGTGGGAGTTCTGAAGCTTTCTTT
J gene: TRBJ2-2; clone size: .; CDR3 length: 16; V gene: TRBV7-9; D gene: TRBD2; CDR3 protein: CASSPTLAGDTGELFF; CDR3 DNA: TGTGCCAGCAGCCCAACCCTAGCGGGGGACACCGGGGAGCTGTTTTTT
J gene: TRBJ2-3; clone size: .; CDR3 length: 14; V gene: TRBV12-3/TRBV12-4; D gene: TRBD2; CDR3 protein: CAIGRESVADTQYF; CDR3 DNA: TGTGCCATTGGGAGGGAATCCGTTGCAGATACGCAGTATTTC
J gene: TRBJ2-3; clone size: .; CDR3 length: 12; V gene: TRBV13; D gene: .; CDR3 protein: CASSLLWDTQYF; CDR3 DNA: TGTGCCAGCAGCTTACTCTGGGATACGCAGTATTTT
J gene: TRBJ1-1; clone size: once; CDR3 length: 13; V gene: TRBV2; D gene: .; CDR3 protein: CASSEKGGCEAFF; CDR3 DNA: TGTGCCAGCAGTGAAAAGGGCGGCTGTGAAGCTTTCTTT
J gene: TRBJ1-5; clone size: many; CDR3 length: 14; V gene: TRBV6-6; D gene: .; CDR3 protein: CASVDRWINQPQHF; CDR3 DNA: TGTGCCAGCGTAGACAGGTGGATCAATCAGCCCCAGCATTTT
J gene: TRBJ2-7; clone size: few; CDR3 length: 16; V gene: TRBV20-1; D gene: TRBD2; CDR3 protein: CSAKGLAGGPFREQYF; CDR3 DNA: TGCAGTGCTAAGGGACTAGCGGGAGGGCCGTTTCGGGAGCAGTACTTC
J gene: TRBJ2-7; clone size: .; CDR3 length: 15; V gene: TRBV12-3/TRBV12-4; D gene: .; CDR3 protein: CASSQGGRRLNEQYF; CDR3 DNA: TGTGCCAGCAGCCAAGGGGGTAGGAGGCTCAATGAGCAGTACTTC
J gene: TRBJ2-2; clone size: .; CDR3 length: 16; V gene: TRBV20-1; D gene: TRBD2; CDR3 protein: CSARDPSGRGTGELFF; CDR3 DNA: TGCAGTGCTAGAGACCCTAGCGGGAGAGGTACCGGGGAGCTGTTTTTT
J gene: TRBJ1-1; clone size: .; CDR3 length: 14; V gene: TRBV7-9; D gene: .; CDR3 protein: CASSLVGAISEAFF; CDR3 DNA: TGTGCCAGCAGCTTAGTCGGAGCCATCAGTGAAGCTTTCTTT
J gene: TRBJ2-5; clone size: .; CDR3 length: 14; V gene: TRBV20-1; D gene: .; CDR3 protein: CSAEDRRVRIEQYF; CDR3 DNA: TGCAGTGCTGAAGACAGAAGAGTACGAATAGAGCAGTACTTC
J gene: TRBJ1-3; clone size: .; CDR3 length: 14; V gene: TRBV29-1; D gene: .; CDR3 protein: CSVVPGPKRNTIYF; CDR3 DNA: TGCAGCGTCGTGCCGGGACCCAAAAGAAACACCATATATTTT
J gene: TRBJ2-7; clone size: few; CDR3 length: 14; V gene: TRBV6-5; D gene: TRBD1; CDR3 protein: CASSTATGGYEQYF; CDR3 DNA: TGTGCCAGCAGCACTGCGACAGGGGGCTACGAGCAGTACTTC
J gene: TRBJ2-1; clone size: few; CDR3 length: 20; V gene: TRBV9; D gene: TRBD2; CDR3 protein: CASSVAQDRLAGDRYNEQFF; CDR3 DNA: TGTGCCAGCAGCGTAGCTCAGGACAGACTAGCGGGCGATCGCTACAATGAGCAGTTCTTC
J gene: TRBJ2-3; clone size: few; CDR3 length: 17; V gene: TRBV6-2/TRBV6-3; D gene: .; CDR3 protein: CASSYGRTPRSTDTQYF; CDR3 DNA: TGTGCCAGCAGTTACGGCCGGACACCACGATCCACAGATACGCAGTATTTT
J gene: TRBJ2-1; clone size: .; CDR3 length: 13; V gene: TRBV7-2; D gene: TRBD1; CDR3 protein: CASSDDRGNEQFF; CDR3 DNA: TGTGCCAGCAGTGACGACAGGGGCAATGAGCAGTTCTTC
J gene: TRBJ1-5; clone size: few; CDR3 length: 14; V gene: TRBV10-3; D gene: .; CDR3 protein: CAISEGPGNQPQHF; CDR3 DNA: TGTGCCATCAGTGAAGGGCCAGGCAATCAGCCCCAGCATTTT
J gene: TRBJ2-3; clone size: .; CDR3 length: 16; V gene: TRBV7-3; D gene: .; CDR3 protein: CASSSAGTLSTDTQYF; CDR3 DNA: TGTGCCAGCAGCTCCGCCGGGACGCTAAGCACAGATACGCAGTATTTT
J gene: TRBJ2-1; clone size: .; CDR3 length: 13; V gene: TRBV5-1; D gene: .; CDR3 protein: CASSRGTKYEQFF; CDR3 DNA: TGCGCCAGCAGCCGAGGAACAAAGTATGAGCAGTTCTTC
J gene: TRBJ2-7; clone size: few; CDR3 length: 13; V gene: TRBV3-1; D gene: TRBD2; CDR3 protein: CASSQGLVGEQYF; CDR3 DNA: TGTGCCAGCAGCCAGGGACTAGTCGGCGAGCAGTACTTC
J gene: TRBJ2-7; clone size: .; CDR3 length: 16; V gene: TRBV6-1; D gene: TRBD1; CDR3 protein: CASSDRVGQGYYEQYF; CDR3 DNA: TGTGCCAGCAGCGATCGAGTTGGACAGGGCTACTACGAGCAGTACTTC
J gene: TRBJ1-1; clone size: few; CDR3 length: 15; V gene: TRBV14; D gene: .; CDR3 protein: CASSQDGLMNTEAFF; CDR3 DNA: TGTGCCAGCAGCCAAGATGGTTTAATGAACACTGAAGCTTTCTTT
J gene: TRBJ1-5; clone size: .; CDR3 length: 12; V gene: TRBV2; D gene: .; CDR3 protein: CASSEVLQPQHF; CDR3 DNA: TGTGCCAGCAGTGAAGTCCTTCAGCCCCAGCATTTT
J gene: TRBJ1-3; clone size: .; CDR3 length: 15; V gene: TRBV10-3; D gene: TRBD1; CDR3 protein: CAISEGQVSGNTIYF; CDR3 DNA: TGTGCCATCAGTGAAGGACAGGTCTCTGGAAACACCATATATTTT
J gene: TRBJ1-6; clone size: .; CDR3 length: 13; V gene: TRBV10-2; D gene: .; CDR3 protein: CASTGGYNSPLHF; CDR3 DNA: TGCGCCAGCACCGGAGGTTATAATTCACCCCTCCACTTT
J gene: TRBJ1-5; clone size: .; CDR3 length: 14; V gene: TRBV5-1; D gene: .; CDR3 protein: CASSLIQGSQPQHF; CDR3 DNA: TGCGCCAGCAGCTTGATTCAGGGGTCCCAGCCCCAGCATTTT
J gene: TRBJ2-3; clone size: few; CDR3 length: 19; V gene: TRBV2; D gene: .; CDR3 protein: CASSEYHPQGRVGTDTQYF; CDR3 DNA: TGTGCCAGCAGTGAATATCACCCTCAGGGGCGAGTTGGCACAGATACGCAGTATTTT
J gene: TRBJ2-4; clone size: .; CDR3 length: 13; V gene: TRBV20-1; D gene: TRBD1; CDR3 protein: CSALGQGLDIQYF; CDR3 DNA: TGCAGTGCCCTCGGACAGGGGTTGGACATTCAGTACTTC
J gene: TRBJ2-7; clone size: .; CDR3 length: 15; V gene: TRBV20-1; D gene: TRBD1; CDR3 protein: CSTRRSDRAAYEQYF; CDR3 DNA: TGCAGTACTAGAAGGTCGGACAGGGCCGCCTACGAGCAGTACTTC
J gene: TRBJ2-1; clone size: .; CDR3 length: 14; V gene: TRBV18; D gene: .; CDR3 protein: CASSPVETYNEQFF; CDR3 DNA: TGTGCCAGCTCACCGGTGGAGACCTACAATGAGCAGTTCTTC
J gene: TRBJ2-5; clone size: .; CDR3 length: 15; V gene: TRBV28; D gene: .; CDR3 protein: CASSPTPLRPETQYF; CDR3 DNA: TGTGCCAGCAGCCCCACCCCTCTCCGACCGGAGACCCAGTACTTC
J gene: TRBJ2-1; clone size: .; CDR3 length: 15; V gene: TRBV5-1; D gene: .; CDR3 protein: CASSTRGANYNEKFF; CDR3 DNA: TGCGCCAGCAGCACCAGGGGGGCTAATTACAATGAGAAGTTCTTC
J gene: TRBJ2-5; clone size: .; CDR3 length: 15; V gene: TRBV2; D gene: TRBD1; CDR3 protein: CASRSDRGGNNEQYF; CDR3 DNA: TGTGCCAGCAGATCGGACAGGGGGGGGAACAATGAGCAGTACTTC
J gene: TRBJ2-7; clone size: many; CDR3 length: 14; V gene: TRBV27; D gene: .; CDR3 protein: CASSLAGPTYEQYF; CDR3 DNA: TGTGCCAGCAGTTTAGCGGGACCAACCTACGAGCAGTACTTC
J gene: TRBJ1-1; clone size: .; CDR3 length: 13; V gene: TRBV20-1; D gene: .; CDR3 protein: CSARESSNTEAFF; CDR3 DNA: TGCAGTGCTAGAGAAAGCTCGAACACTGAAGCTTTCTTT
J gene: TRBJ2-7; clone size: .; CDR3 length: 13; V gene: TRBV7-9; D gene: .; CDR3 protein: CASSLLSEGEQYF; CDR3 DNA: TGTGCCAGCAGCTTACTGTCAGAGGGAGAGCAGTACTTC
J gene: TRBJ1-6; clone size: .; CDR3 length: 15; V gene: TRBV5-5; D gene: .; CDR3 protein: CASSLGVTSVAPLHF; CDR3 DNA: TGTGCCAGCAGCTTGGGGGTGACATCGGTAGCACCCCTCCACTTT
J gene: TRBJ2-1; clone size: .; CDR3 length: 16; V gene: TRBV27; D gene: .; CDR3 protein: CASSLWGARSYNEQFF; CDR3 DNA: TGTGCCAGCAGTTTATGGGGGGCCCGCTCCTACAATGAGCAGTTCTTC
J gene: TRBJ1-2; clone size: .; CDR3 length: 15; V gene: TRBV2; D gene: TRBD1; CDR3 protein: CASSDHPGQGYGYTF; CDR3 DNA: TGTGCCAGCAGTGACCACCCGGGACAGGGCTATGGCTACACCTTC
J gene: TRBJ2-3; clone size: .; CDR3 length: 14; V gene: TRBV5-1; D gene: TRBD1; CDR3 protein: CASSSGTVTDTQYF; CDR3 DNA: TGCGCCAGCAGCTCCGGGACAGTCACAGATACGCAGTATTTT
J gene: TRBJ2-3; clone size: few; CDR3 length: 11; V gene: TRBV30; D gene: .; CDR3 protein: CASEITDTQYF; CDR3 DNA: TGTGCCAGTGAAATCACAGATACGCAGTATTTT
J gene: TRBJ2-1; clone size: .; CDR3 length: 15; V gene: TRBV6-2/TRBV6-3; D gene: .; CDR3 protein: CASSYWQGGYNEQFF; CDR3 DNA: TGTGCCAGCAGTTACTGGCAGGGGGGTTACAATGAGCAGTTCTTC
J gene: TRBJ2-3; clone size: .; CDR3 length: 16; V gene: TRBV18; D gene: .; CDR3 protein: CASSPSAGASTDTQYF; CDR3 DNA: TGTGCCAGCTCACCTTCGGCAGGGGCTAGCACAGATACGCAGTATTTT
J gene: TRBJ1-2; clone size: .; CDR3 length: 17; V gene: TRBV14; D gene: .; CDR3 protein: CASSQTGPTPAYRGYTF; CDR3 DNA: TGTGCCAGCAGCCAGACAGGACCGACCCCCGCTTATCGCGGCTACACCTTC
J gene: TRBJ1-5; clone size: .; CDR3 length: 11; V gene: TRBV20-1; D gene: .; CDR3 protein: CSARVSQPQHF; CDR3 DNA: TGCAGTGCTAGAGTGAGTCAGCCCCAGCATTTT